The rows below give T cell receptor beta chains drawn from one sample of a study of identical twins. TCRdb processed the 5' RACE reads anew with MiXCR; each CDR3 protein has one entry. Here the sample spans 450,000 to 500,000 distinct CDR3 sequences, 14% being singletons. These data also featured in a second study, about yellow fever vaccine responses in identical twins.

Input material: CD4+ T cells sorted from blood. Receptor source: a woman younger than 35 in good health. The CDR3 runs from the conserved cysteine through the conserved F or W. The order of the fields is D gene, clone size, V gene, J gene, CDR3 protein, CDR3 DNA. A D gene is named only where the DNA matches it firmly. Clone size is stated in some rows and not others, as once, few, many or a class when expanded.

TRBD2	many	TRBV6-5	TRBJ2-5	CASSYSEVGGETQYF	TGTGCCAGCAGTTACTCTGAAGTCGGGGGGGAGACCCAGTACTTC
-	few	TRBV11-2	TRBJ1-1	CASSLSPSWGLNTEAFF	TGTGCCAGCAGCTTATCCCCGTCTTGGGGCTTGAACACTGAAGCTTTCTTT
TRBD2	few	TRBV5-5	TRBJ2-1	CASSPGLAVTRLF	TGTGCCAGCAGTCCGGGACTAGCGGTTACAAGGCTCTTC
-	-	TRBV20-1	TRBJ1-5	CSAKLDSKNQPQHF	TGCAGTGCTAAACTGGACAGCAAAAATCAGCCCCAGCATTTT
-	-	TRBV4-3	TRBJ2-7	CASSQDVSRGSYEQYF	TGCGCCAGCAGCCAAGATGTAAGCAGGGGATCCTACGAGCAGTACTTC
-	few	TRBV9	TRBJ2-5	CASSVSSIGETQYF	TGTGCCAGCAGCGTATCGAGTATTGGCGAGACCCAGTACTTC
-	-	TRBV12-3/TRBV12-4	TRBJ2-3	CASSIGTLEVDTQYF	TGTGCCAGCAGTATAGGGACACTTGAGGTAGATACGCAGTATTTT
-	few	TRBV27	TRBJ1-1	CASSLDGWSTEAFF	TGTGCCAGCAGTTTAGATGGTTGGAGCACTGAAGCTTTCTTT
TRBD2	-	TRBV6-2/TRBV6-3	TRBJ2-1	CASSPYGREGPNEQFF	TGTGCCAGCAGCCCCTACGGGCGGGAGGGCCCTAATGAGCAGTTCTTC
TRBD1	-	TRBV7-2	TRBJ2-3	CASSGRPGQGTDTQYF	TGTGCCAGCAGCGGCCGGCCGGGACAGGGCACAGATACGCAGTATTTT
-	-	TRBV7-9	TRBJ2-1	CASPGRTSESEQFF	TGTGCCAGCCCAGGTCGCACTTCGGAGAGTGAGCAGTTCTTC
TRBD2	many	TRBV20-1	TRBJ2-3	CSAFDTSGGTDTQYF	TGCAGTGCTTTCGATACTAGCGGGGGTACAGATACGCAGTATTTT
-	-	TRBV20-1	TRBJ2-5	CSARDLTQQETQYF	TGCAGTGCTAGAGATCTGACACAACAAGAGACCCAGTACTTC
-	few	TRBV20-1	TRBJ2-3	CSASWDSDTQYF	TGCAGTGCGTCTTGGGACTCAGATACGCAGTATTTT
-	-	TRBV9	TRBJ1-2	CASSVSHSNYGYTF	TGTGCCAGCAGCGTAAGTCACAGCAACTATGGCTACACCTTC
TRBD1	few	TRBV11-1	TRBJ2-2	CASSTSPGQGPSQNTGELFF	TGTGCCAGCAGCACCAGCCCCGGACAGGGACCTTCGCAGAACACCGGGGAGCTGTTTTTT
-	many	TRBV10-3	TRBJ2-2	CAISQNPTGELFF	TGTGCCATCAGCCAAAACCCCACCGGGGAGCTGTTTTTT
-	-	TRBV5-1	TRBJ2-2	CASSLVVDTGELFF	TGCGCCAGCAGCTTGGTTGTGGACACCGGGGAGCTGTTTTTT
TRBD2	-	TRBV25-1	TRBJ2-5	CASSVGSGGAFETQYF	TGTGCCAGCAGTGTCGGTAGCGGGGGGGCTTTTGAGACCCAGTACTTC
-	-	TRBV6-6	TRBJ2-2	CASNRAHTGELFF	TGTGCCAGCAACAGGGCCCACACCGGGGAGCTGTTTTTT
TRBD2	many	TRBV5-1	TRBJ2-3	CASSPYLSGASTDTQYF	TGCGCCAGCAGTCCTTACCTTAGCGGGGCTAGCACAGATACGCAGTATTTT
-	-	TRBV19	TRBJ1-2	CASSIVSAGGYTF	TGTGCCAGTAGTATAGTCTCCGCGGGCGGCTACACCTTC
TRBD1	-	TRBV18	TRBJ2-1	CTSSPAQGALNEQFF	TGTACCAGCTCACCAGCTCAGGGGGCGCTTAATGAGCAGTTCTTC
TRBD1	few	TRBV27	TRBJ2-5	CASSPWGRGPQETQYF	TGTGCCAGCAGTCCTTGGGGCAGGGGGCCTCAAGAGACCCAGTACTTC